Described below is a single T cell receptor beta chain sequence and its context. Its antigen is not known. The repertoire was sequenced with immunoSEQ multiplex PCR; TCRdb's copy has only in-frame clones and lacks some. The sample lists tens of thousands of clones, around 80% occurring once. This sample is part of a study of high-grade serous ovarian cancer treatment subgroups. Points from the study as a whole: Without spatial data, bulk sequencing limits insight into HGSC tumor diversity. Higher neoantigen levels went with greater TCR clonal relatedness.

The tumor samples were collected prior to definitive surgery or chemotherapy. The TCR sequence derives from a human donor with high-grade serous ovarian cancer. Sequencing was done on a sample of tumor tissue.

The CDR3 DNA is TGTGCCTGGAGTGACGACAATTCGGAGAATTCACCCCTCCACTTT. The encoded protein is CAWSDDNSENSPLHF. The J gene is TRBJ1-6, the V gene TRBV30; D unresolved. CDR1 GTSNPN and CDR2 SVGIG come from the germline V gene (reference sequence). Between the trimmed V and J ends, which lost 1 base and 7 bases, there was a span of 14 bases. This CDR3 contains 15 residues.